These T cell receptor beta chains were read from a single sample in a study of shared clonotypes between healthy human individuals. The table came from immunoSEQ multiplex PCR; TCRdb's copy has only in-frame clones and leaves some out. The data hold about 2.3 million clones, with approximately 93% observed a single time. The sample comprised naive CD4+ T cells from PBMCs. The receptors shown here come from a man aged 18 to 35 in good health. Some clones in this sample may be carry-over from other donors' samples. Each CDR3 is given with its conserved first and last residue. D genes are given only for firm matches. Where a row states a size, it is once, few, many or the class of an expanded clone; other rows omit it.

TRBJ1-2 | . | . | TRBV7-2 | 14 | TGTGCCAGCAGCTTAGATGGAGGGATCGTCGGCTACACCTTC | CASSLDGGIVGYTF
TRBJ2-5 | . | . | TRBV28 | 13 | TGTGCCAGCAGTTTTAGGGTTCCGGAGACCCAGTACTTC | CASSFRVPETQYF
TRBJ2-2 | once | . | TRBV10-1 | 13 | TGCGCCAGCCGAGGACAATACACCGGGGAGCTGTTTTTT | CASRGQYTGELFF
TRBJ1-1 | . | TRBD1 | TRBV7-9 | 16 | TGTGCCAGCAGCCCACGGGGACAGGGCTCAAACACTGAAGCTTTCTTT | CASSPRGQGSNTEAFF
TRBJ2-7 | once | . | TRBV6-5 | 13 | TGTGCCAGCAGTTACTCCCGAGGAACCGAGCAGTACTTC | CASSYSRGTEQYF
TRBJ1-2 | . | . | TRBV28 | 18 | TGTGCCAGCAGTTTAATCATGGCAGGCTATCTAGCTAACTATGGCTACACCTTC | CASSLIMAGYLANYGYTF
TRBJ1-2 | . | TRBD1 | TRBV9 | 15 | TGTGCCAGCAGCGTATTTGACAGGGGGGTCTATGGCTACACCTTC | CASSVFDRGVYGYTF
TRBJ2-3 | . | TRBD1 | TRBV6-5 | 12 | TGTGCGTGCAGGGGGCGGACAGATACGCAGTATTTT | CACRGRTDTQYF
TRBJ2-3 | . | . | TRBV15 | 16 | TGTGCCACCAGCAGAGTCTCCCGGTGGGGGGTAGATACGCAGTATTTT | CATSRVSRWGVDTQYF
TRBJ2-1 | . | . | TRBV11-2 | 15 | TGTGCCAGCAGCCGCCCGAGGGGTCGTTACAATGAGCAGTTCTTC | CASSRPRGRYNEQFF
TRBJ2-2 | . | . | TRBV27 | 16 | TGTGCCAGCAGAGGTCTGGGACACCTGAACACCGGGGAGCTGTTTTTT | CASRGLGHLNTGELFF
TRBJ2-3 | . | . | TRBV5-1 | 15 | TGCGCCAGCAGCTCGAGGACGCGCTTAACAGATACGCAGTATTTT | CASSSRTRLTDTQYF
TRBJ2-6 | . | TRBD2 | TRBV7-2 | 19 | TGTGCCAGCAGCCCAAACTCCCCCAGACTAGCTTCTGGGGCCAACGTCCTGACTTTC | CASSPNSPRLASGANVLTF
TRBJ1-2 | . | . | TRBV4-2 | 12 | TGTGCCAGCAGCCAGGGACATCGTGGCTACACCTTC | CASSQGHRGYTF
TRBJ2-7 | . | . | TRBV27 | 13 | TGTGCCAGCTCCCCTAGCGTGACCTACGAGCAGTACTTC | CASSPSVTYEQYF
TRBJ1-5 | . | . | TRBV30 | 16 | TGTGCCTGGAGTGTCTCTGGGGGAGGGCCGGGGCAGCCCCAGCATTTT | CAWSVSGGGPGQPQHF
TRBJ1-2 | . | TRBD1 | TRBV5-8 | 12 | TGTGCCAGCAGCAGGGGCAGGGGGGGCTACACCTTC | CASSRGRGGYTF
TRBJ1-3 | few | . | TRBV5-4 | 13 | TGTGCCAGCAGCTTGTTTGGGGGAAACACCATATATTTT | CASSLFGGNTIYF
TRBJ2-7 | . | TRBD1 | TRBV4-1 | 15 | TGCGCCAGCAAACCGAAAAGCACAGGGGCCTACGAGCAGTACTTC | CASKPKSTGAYEQYF
TRBJ2-3 | few | TRBD2 | TRBV5-1 | 14 | TGCGCCAGCAGCTCCGGACTAGCGGCAGATACGCAGTATTTT | CASSSGLAADTQYF
TRBJ1-3 | . | TRBD1 | TRBV5-1 | 15 | TGCGCCAGCAGCCGGGATGGGACAGCTGGAAACACCATATATTTT | CASSRDGTAGNTIYF
TRBJ2-5 | once | TRBD2 | TRBV5-4 | 16 | TGTGCCAGCAGCTTGGGTCTAGCGGGAGGAGGAGAGACCCAGTACTTC | CASSLGLAGGGETQYF
TRBJ1-3 | . | . | TRBV7-9 | 13 | TGTGCCAGCAGCTTAGAAGGGGCGGACACCATATATTTT | CASSLEGADTIYF
TRBJ2-3 | . | . | TRBV5-1 | 11 | TGCGCCAGCAGTGAAACAGATACGCAGTATTTT | CASSETDTQYF
TRBJ1-1 | . | . | TRBV28 | 12 | TGTGCCAGCAGTTCGCACAACACTGAAGCTTTCTTT | CASSSHNTEAFF
TRBJ1-2 | . | TRBD1 | TRBV19 | 14 | TGTGCCAGTAGGGAAATGGGACAGGGGTATGGCTACACCTTC | CASREMGQGYGYTF
TRBJ2-1 | . | TRBD2 | TRBV27 | 16 | TGTGCCAGCCATGGACTAGCGGGTACCTCCTACAATGAGCAGTTCTTC | CASHGLAGTSYNEQFF
TRBJ2-3 | . | TRBD2 | TRBV30 | 13 | TGTGCAGCGGGACTAGCGGCCACAGATACGCAGTATTTT | CAAGLAATDTQYF
TRBJ1-2 | . | . | TRBV14 | 15 | TGTGCCAGCAGCCAAGATGTGTGGGGTAACTATGGCTACACCTTC | CASSQDVWGNYGYTF
TRBJ2-1 | . | . | TRBV5-1 | 15 | TGCGCCAGCAGCCTCACGGGAGTATCCTACAATGAGCAGTTCTTC | CASSLTGVSYNEQFF
TRBJ2-1 | . | . | TRBV5-4 | 13 | TGTGCCAGCAGCGACGGGTCTTACAATGAGCAGTTCTTC | CASSDGSYNEQFF
TRBJ2-7 | . | . | TRBV6-1 | 14 | TGTGCCAGCAGTGGGATGGGCGGCGTCTACGAGCAGTACTTC | CASSGMGGVYEQYF
TRBJ2-5 | . | TRBD2 | TRBV7-2 | 15 | TGTGCCAGCAGCCCCAGGACTAGGCTTCCGGAGACCCAGTACTTC | CASSPRTRLPETQYF
TRBJ2-3 | . | . | TRBV4-2 | 16 | TGTGCCAGCAGCCAAGGCCGGGACCACTCCACAGATACGCAGTATTTT | CASSQGRDHSTDTQYF
TRBJ2-3 | . | TRBD1 | TRBV5-4 | 14 | TGTGCCAGCAGCTCGACAGGGGGCTCAAATACGCAGTATTTT | CASSSTGGSNTQYF
TRBJ2-7 | . | TRBD1 | TRBV5-1 | 15 | TGCGCCAGCAGAGTAGGACAGGACAGCTCCTACGAGCAGTACTTC | CASRVGQDSSYEQYF
TRBJ2-1 | . | . | TRBV20-1 | 11 | TGCAGTGCCGGGACAAGCAATGAGCAGTTCTTC | CSAGTSNEQFF
TRBJ2-3 | . | . | TRBV28 | 14 | TGTGCCAGCAGTTTACCGGCGGGAACAGATACGCAGTATTTT | CASSLPAGTDTQYF
TRBJ2-7 | . | . | TRBV5-5 | 11 | TGTGCCAGCAGCTTGGTTTTCGAGCAGTACTTC | CASSLVFEQYF
TRBJ1-2 | . | TRBD1 | TRBV27 | 16 | TGTGCCAGCAGTACCTCCGGGACAGGGACGATTCACGGCTACACCTTC | CASSTSGTGTIHGYTF